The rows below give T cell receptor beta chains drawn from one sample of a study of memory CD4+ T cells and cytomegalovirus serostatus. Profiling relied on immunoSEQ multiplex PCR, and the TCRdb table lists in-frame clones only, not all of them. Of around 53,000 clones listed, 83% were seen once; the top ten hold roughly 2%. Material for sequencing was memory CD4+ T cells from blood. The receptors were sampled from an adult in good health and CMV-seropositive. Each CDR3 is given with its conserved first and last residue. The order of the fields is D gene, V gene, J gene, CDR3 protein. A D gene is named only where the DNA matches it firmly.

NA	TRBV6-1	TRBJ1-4	CASSENGRVRTNEKLFF
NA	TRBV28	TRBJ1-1	CASSRTPGGGLTEAFF
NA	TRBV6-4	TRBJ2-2	CAPPGATGELFF
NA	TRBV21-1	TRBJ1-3	CASSSRGTGAGNTIYF
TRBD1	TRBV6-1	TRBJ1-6	CASTQTGGANSPLHF
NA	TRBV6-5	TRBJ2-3	CASSFRSDSTDTQYF
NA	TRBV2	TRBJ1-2	CASRARDGKTNYGYTF
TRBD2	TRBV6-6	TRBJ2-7	CASSATGGRFSYEQYF
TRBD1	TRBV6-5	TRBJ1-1	CASSYDRVATEAFF
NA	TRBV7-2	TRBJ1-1	CASSFIQGEAFF
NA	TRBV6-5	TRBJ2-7	CASSSPPSYEQYF
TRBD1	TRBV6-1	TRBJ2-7	CASSVSRDRQYF
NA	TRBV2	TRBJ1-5	CASSEALGGGDQPQHF
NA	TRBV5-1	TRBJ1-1	CASSLGHGATEAFF
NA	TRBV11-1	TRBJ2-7	CASSLNGVSVHEQYF
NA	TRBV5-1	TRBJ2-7	CASSLGTWLPTYEQYF
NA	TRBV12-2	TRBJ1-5	CASRFIGRDYSNQPQHF
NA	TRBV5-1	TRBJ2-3	CASSLELQLGRQYF
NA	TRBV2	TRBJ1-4	CASSQNGAVELFF
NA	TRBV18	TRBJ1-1	CASSPLLMDTEAFF
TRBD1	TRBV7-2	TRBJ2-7	CASSSGQVAGEQYF
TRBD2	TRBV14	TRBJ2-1	CASSRGLFEQFF
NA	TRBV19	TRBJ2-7	CASSVDRSSYEQYF
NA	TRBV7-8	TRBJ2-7	CASSSTRGTYEQYF
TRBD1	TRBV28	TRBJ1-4	CASSLDRVEKLFF
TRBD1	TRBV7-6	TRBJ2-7	CASSSIPGQGTNEQYF
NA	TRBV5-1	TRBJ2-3	CASSLTPGPDTQYF
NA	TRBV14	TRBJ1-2	CASSQAVGTNYGYTF
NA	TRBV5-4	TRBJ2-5	CASSLAMGLQETQYF
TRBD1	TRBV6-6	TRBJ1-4	CASLGGASEKLFF